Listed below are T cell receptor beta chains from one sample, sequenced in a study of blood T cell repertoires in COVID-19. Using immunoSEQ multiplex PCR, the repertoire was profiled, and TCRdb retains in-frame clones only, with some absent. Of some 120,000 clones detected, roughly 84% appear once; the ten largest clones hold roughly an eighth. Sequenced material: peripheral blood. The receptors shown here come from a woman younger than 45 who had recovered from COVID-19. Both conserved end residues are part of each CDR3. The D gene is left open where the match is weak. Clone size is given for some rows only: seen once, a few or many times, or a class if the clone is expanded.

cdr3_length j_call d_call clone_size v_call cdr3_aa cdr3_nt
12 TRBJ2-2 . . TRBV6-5 CASTNRAGELFF TGTGCCAGCACGAATCGGGCCGGGGAGCTGTTTTTT
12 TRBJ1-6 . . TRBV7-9 CASSPGGTPLHF TGTGCCAGCAGTCCCGGAGGGACACCCCTCCACTTT
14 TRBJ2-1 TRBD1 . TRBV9 CASSAGQGYNEQFF TGTGCCAGCAGCGCAGGACAGGGATACAATGAGCAGTTCTTC
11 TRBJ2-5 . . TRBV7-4 CASTPTGTQYF TGTGCCAGCACCCCCACCGGGACCCAGTACTTC
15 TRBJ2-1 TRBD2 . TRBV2 CASSEVAGGYNEQFF TGTGCCAGCAGTGAAGTTGCGGGAGGCTACAATGAGCAGTTCTTC
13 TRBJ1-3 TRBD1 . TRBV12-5 CASGQGDENTIYF TGTGCTAGTGGTCAGGGGGACGAAAACACCATATATTTT
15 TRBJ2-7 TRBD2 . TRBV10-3 CAISEWSSGSYEQYF TGTGCCATCAGTGAGTGGTCTAGCGGCTCCTACGAGCAGTACTTC
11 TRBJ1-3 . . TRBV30 CAWSWGNTIYF TGTGCCTGGAGTTGGGGCAACACCATATATTTT
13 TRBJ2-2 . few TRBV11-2 CASSFMRAGELFF TGTGCCAGCAGCTTTATGAGGGCCGGGGAGCTGTTTTTT
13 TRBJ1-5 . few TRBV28 CASRPESNQPQHF TGTGCCAGCCGACCGGAGTCCAATCAGCCCCAGCATTTT
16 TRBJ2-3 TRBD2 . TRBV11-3 CASSSRRELGTDTQYF TGTGCCAGCAGCTCCCGGCGGGAGCTGGGCACAGATACGCAGTATTTT
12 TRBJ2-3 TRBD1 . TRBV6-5 CASSTGADTQYF TGTGCCAGCAGTACAGGGGCAGATACGCAGTATTTT
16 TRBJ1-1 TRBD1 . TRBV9 CASSEPPGDRNTEAFF TGTGCCAGCAGCGAACCGCCGGGGGACAGGAACACTGAAGCTTTCTTT
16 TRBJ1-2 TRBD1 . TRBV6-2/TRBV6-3 CASSYSLSRRGHGYTF TGTGCCAGCAGTTACAGTTTGAGTCGCAGGGGGCATGGCTACACCTTC
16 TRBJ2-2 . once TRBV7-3 CASSETWGVNTGELFF TGTGCCAGCAGCGAGACCTGGGGGGTTAACACCGGGGAGCTGTTTTTT
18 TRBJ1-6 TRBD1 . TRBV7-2 CASSDRRTGGSYNSPLHF TGTGCCAGCAGCGATCGGCGGACAGGTGGATCCTATAATTCACCCCTCCACTTT
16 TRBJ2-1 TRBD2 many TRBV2 CASHFGGSPAYNEQFF TGTGCCAGCCACTTCGGCGGGAGTCCCGCCTACAATGAGCAGTTCTTC
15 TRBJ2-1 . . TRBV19 CASRADSSSYNEQFF TGTGCCAGTAGAGCGGACAGTAGCTCCTACAATGAGCAGTTCTTC
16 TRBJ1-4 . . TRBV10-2 CASSEFLTGSAEKLFF TGCGCCAGCAGTGAGTTCCTGACAGGCTCGGCGGAAAAACTGTTTTTT
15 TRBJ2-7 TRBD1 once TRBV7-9 CASSASGTASYEQYF TGTGCCAGCAGCGCATCCGGGACAGCCTCCTACGAGCAGTACTTC
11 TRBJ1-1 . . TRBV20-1 CSARPGLEAFF TGCAGTGCTAGACCTGGACTTGAAGCTTTCTTT
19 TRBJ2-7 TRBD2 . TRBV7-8 CASSLDYPHASGKRDEQYF TGTGCCAGCAGCTTAGATTACCCACACGCTAGCGGGAAAAGGGACGAGCAGTACTTC
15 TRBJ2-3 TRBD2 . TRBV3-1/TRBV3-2 CASSPLAGGPNTQYF TGTGCCAGCAGCCCCCTAGCGGGAGGGCCAAATACGCAGTATTTT
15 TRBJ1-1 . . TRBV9 CASSVSPTGNTEAFF TGTGCCAGCAGCGTTTCCCCGACAGGGAACACTGAAGCTTTCTTT
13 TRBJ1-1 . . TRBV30 CAWSPDRGTEAFF TGTGCCTGGAGTCCAGATCGCGGCACTGAAGCTTTCTTT
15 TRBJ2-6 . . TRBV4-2 CASSHTRSGANVLTF TGTGCCAGCAGCCATACGCGGTCGGGGGCCAACGTCCTGACTTTC
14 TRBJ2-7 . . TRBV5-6 CASSLGLDSYEQYF TGTGCCAGCAGCTTGGGACTTGATTCCTACGAGCAGTACTTC